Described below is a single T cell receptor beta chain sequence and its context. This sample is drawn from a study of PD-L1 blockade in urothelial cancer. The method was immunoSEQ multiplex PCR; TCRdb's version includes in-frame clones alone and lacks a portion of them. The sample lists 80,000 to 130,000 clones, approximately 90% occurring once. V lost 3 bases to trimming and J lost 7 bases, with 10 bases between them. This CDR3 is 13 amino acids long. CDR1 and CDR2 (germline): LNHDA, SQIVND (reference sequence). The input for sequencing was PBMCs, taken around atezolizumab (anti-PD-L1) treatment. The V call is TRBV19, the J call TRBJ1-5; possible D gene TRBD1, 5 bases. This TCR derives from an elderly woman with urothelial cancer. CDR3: CASSIWGDQPQHF. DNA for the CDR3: TGTGCCAGTAGTATTTGGGGGGACCAGCCCCAGCATTTT. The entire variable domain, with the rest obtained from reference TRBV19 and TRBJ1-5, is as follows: DGGITQSPKYLFRKEGQNVTLSCEQNLNHDAMYWYRQDPGQGLRLIYYSQIVNDFQKGDIAEGYSVSREKKESFPLTVTSAQKNPTAFYLCASSIWGDQPQHFGDGTRLSIL.